The 4 T cell receptor beta chains presented below share a single source sample, sequenced in a study of beta chain features in type 1 diabetes. The authors reverse transcribed all of the isolated RNA, so sequencing captured expressed TCRB transcripts. TCRdb's table, derived via immunoSEQ multiplex PCR, lists solely in-frame clones and lacks some. The sample carries some 360,000 clones, about 20% recorded once. The sample comprised naive CD4+ T cells from blood. These receptors were taken from a young woman in good health.

This clone has more than one count but fewer than ten. The chain is built from TRBV19 and TRBJ2-5; no clear D. CDR1 is LNHDA, CDR2 SQIVND, per germline (reference sequence). The CDR3 length is 13 residues. Trimming stripped 3 bases from V and 5 bases from J, with 10 bases between. CDR3 sequence: CASSIFNSETQYF. CDR3 in DNA: TGTGCCAGTAGTATTTTTAACAGCGAGACCCAGTACTTC. The full variable domain, with the rest looked up from reference TRBV19 and TRBJ2-5, is DGGITQSPKYLFRKEGQNVTLSCEQNLNHDAMYWYRQDPGQGLRLIYYSQIVNDFQKGDIAEGYSVSREKKESFPLTVTSAQKNPTAFYLCASSIFNSETQYFGPGTRLLVL.

The chain is built from TRBV7-8 and TRBJ2-5, with D hard to call. This CDR3 spans 16 amino acids. CDR1 SGHVS and CDR2 FQNEAQ come from the germline V gene. Trimming took 5 bases from V and 5 from J, leaving 21 bases between them. CDR3 in amino acids: CASSPVRPKAWETQYF. In DNA form, the CDR3 reads TGTGCCAGCAGCCCAGTGAGGCCTAAAGCGTGGGAGACCCAGTACTTC.

This clone turned up a few times. The chain carries TRBV28 and TRBJ2-1; no clear D gene. V was cut by 4 bases and J by 0 bases, with 7 bases left in between. This CDR3 contains 14 residues. Germline-derived CDR1 and CDR2 are MDHEN and SYDVKM. CDR3 region: CASSYSSSYNEQFF. CDR3 sequence (DNA): TGTGCCAGCAGTTATAGCAGCTCCTACAATGAGCAGTTCTTC.

This chain links TRBV6-5 with TRBJ2-2; no firm D call. V was shortened by 7 bases and J by 5 bases, with 11 bases between the two germline ends. The CDR3 is 13 amino acids. CDR1 is MNHEY and CDR2 is SVGAGI in the germline V gene. CDR3 amino acids: CASKGEWTGELFF. CDR3 sequence (DNA): TGTGCCAGCAAAGGAGAATGGACCGGGGAGCTGTTTTTT.